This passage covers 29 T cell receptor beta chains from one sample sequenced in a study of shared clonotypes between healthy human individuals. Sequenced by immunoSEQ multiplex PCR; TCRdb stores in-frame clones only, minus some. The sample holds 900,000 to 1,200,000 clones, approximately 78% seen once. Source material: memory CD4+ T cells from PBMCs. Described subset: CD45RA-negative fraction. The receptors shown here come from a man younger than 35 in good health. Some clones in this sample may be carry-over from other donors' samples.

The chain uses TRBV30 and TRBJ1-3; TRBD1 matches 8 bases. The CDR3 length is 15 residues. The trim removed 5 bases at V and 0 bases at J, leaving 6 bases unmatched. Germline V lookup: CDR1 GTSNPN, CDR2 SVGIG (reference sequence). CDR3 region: CAWAGQGLSGNTIYF. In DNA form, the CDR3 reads TGTGCCTGGGCTGGACAGGGTCTCTCTGGAAACACCATATATTTT.

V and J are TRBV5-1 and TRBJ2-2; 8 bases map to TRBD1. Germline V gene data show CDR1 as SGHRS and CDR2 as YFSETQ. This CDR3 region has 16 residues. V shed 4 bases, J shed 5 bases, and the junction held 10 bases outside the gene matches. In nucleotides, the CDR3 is TGCGCCAGCAGCACCCAAGGACAGGGAGGAACCGGGGAGCTGTTTTTT. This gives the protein CASSTQGQGGTGELFF. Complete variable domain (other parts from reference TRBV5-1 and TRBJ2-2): KAGVTQTPRYLIKTRGQQVTLSCSPISGHRSVSWYQQTPGQGLQFLFEYFSETQRNKGNFPGRFSGRQFSNSRSEMNVSTLELGDSALYLCASSTQGQGGTGELFFGEGSRLTVL.

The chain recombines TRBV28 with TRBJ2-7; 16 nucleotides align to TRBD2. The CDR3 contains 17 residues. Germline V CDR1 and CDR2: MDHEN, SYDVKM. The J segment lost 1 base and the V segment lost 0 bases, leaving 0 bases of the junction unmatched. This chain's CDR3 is CASSLWGLAGGSYEQYF. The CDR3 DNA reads TGTGCCAGCAGTTTATGGGGACTAGCGGGAGGGTCCTACGAGCAGTACTTC. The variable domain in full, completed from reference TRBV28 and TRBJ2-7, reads DVKVTQSSRYLVKRTGEKVFLECVQDMDHENMFWYRQDPGLGLRLIYFSYDVKMKEKGDIPEGYSVSREKKERFSLILESASTNQTSMYLCASSLWGLAGGSYEQYFGPGTRLTVT.

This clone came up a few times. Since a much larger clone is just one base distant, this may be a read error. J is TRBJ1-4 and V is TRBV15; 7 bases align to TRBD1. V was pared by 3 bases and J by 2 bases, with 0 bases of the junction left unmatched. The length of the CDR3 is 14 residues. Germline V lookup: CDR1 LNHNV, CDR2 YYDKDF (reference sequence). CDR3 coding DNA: TGTGCCACCAGCAGGACAGGGACTAATGAAAAACTGTTTTTT. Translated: CATSRTGTNEKLFF.

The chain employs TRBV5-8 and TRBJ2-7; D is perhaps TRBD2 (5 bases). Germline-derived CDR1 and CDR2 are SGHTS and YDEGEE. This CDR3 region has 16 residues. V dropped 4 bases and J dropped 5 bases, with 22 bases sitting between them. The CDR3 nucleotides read TGTGCCAGCAGCACCGGAATGGACTGGGGTGGGGACGAGCAGTACTTC. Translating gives CASSTGMDWGGDEQYF.

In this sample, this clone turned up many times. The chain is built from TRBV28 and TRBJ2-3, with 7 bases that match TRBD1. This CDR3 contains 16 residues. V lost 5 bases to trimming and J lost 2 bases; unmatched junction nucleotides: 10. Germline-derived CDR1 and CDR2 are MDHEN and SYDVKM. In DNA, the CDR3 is TGTGCCAGCAGTGGCCAGGGGGACGGACCCACAGATACGCAGTATTTT. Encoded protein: CASSGQGDGPTDTQYF.

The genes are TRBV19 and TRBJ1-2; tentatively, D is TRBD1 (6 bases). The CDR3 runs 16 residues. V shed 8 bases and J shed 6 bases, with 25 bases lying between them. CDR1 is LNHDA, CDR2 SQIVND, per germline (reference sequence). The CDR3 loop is CASASQQHRVRDGYTF. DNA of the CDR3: TGTGCCAGTGCGTCCCAACAGCACAGGGTTCGCGATGGCTACACCTTC.

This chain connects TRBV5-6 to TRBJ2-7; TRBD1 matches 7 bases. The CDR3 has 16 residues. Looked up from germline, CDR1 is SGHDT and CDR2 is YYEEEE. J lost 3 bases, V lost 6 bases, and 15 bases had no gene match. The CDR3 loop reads CASTTSVPGQYYEQYF. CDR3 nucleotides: TGTGCCAGCACCACCTCAGTACCGGGACAGTACTACGAGCAGTACTTC.

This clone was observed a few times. The CDR3 reads CASSFGPSQEQFF. The CDR3, as DNA: TGTGCCAGCAGTTTCGGGCCGTCCCAAGAGCAGTTCTTC. The chain couples TRBV27 to TRBJ2-1; no definite D call. The length of the CDR3 is 13 residues. Trimming stripped 3 bases from V and 10 bases from J, with 13 bases between. Germline assignment: CDR1 MNHEY and CDR2 SMNVEV (reference sequence).

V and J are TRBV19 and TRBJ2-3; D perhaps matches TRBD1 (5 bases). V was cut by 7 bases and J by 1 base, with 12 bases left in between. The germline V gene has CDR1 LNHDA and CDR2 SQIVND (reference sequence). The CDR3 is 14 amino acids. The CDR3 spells CASTRAGGTDTQYF. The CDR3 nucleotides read TGTGCCAGTACCAGGGCTGGAGGCACAGATACGCAGTATTTT.

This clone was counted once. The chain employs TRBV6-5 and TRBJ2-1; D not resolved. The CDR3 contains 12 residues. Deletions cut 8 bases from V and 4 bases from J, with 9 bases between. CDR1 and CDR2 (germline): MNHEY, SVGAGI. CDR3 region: CASGTWYNEQFF. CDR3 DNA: TGTGCCAGCGGCACCTGGTACAATGAGCAGTTCTTC.

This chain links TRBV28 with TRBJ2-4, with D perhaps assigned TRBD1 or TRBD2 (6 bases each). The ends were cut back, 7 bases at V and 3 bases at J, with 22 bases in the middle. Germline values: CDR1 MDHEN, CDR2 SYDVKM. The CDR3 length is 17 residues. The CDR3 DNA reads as TGTGCCAGCACCCTAGGGGGGACGCTGTTTGGCAAAAACATTCAGTACTTC. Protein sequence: CASTLGGTLFGKNIQYF. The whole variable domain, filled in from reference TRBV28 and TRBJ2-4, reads DVKVTQSSRYLVKRTGEKVFLECVQDMDHENMFWYRQDPGLGLRLIYFSYDVKMKEKGDIPEGYSVSREKKERFSLILESASTNQTSMYLCASTLGGTLFGKNIQYFGAGTRLSVL.

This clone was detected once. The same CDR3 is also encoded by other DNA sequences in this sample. The CDR3 loop reads CASSVRDQETQYF. DNA of the CDR3: TGTGCCAGCAGCGTAAGAGACCAAGAGACCCAGTACTTC. The chain couples TRBV9 to TRBJ2-5; D is undetermined. From germline, CDR1 is SGDLS and CDR2 YYNGEE. The ends were cut back, 1 base at V and 0 bases at J, with 4 bases in the middle. This CDR3 region has 13 residues.

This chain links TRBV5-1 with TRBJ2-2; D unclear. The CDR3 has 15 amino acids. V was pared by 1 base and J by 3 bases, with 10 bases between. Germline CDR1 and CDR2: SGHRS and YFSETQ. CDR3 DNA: TGCGCCAGCAGCTTGCGGCTTACCGACACCGGGGAGCTGTTTTTT. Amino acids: CASSLRLTDTGELFF.

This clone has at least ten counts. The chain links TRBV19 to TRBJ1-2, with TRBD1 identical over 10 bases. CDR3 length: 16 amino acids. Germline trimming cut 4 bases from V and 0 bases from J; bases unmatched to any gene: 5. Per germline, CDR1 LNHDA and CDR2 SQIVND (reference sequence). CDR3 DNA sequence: TGTGCCAGTAGTACTCTGGACAGGGGGACTAACTATGGCTACACCTTC. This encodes CASSTLDRGTNYGYTF.

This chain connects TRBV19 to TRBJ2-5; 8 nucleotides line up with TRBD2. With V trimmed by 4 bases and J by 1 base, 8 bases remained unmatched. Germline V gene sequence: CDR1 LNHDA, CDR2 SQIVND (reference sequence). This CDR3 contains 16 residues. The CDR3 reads CASSTPRTSGQETQYF. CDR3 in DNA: TGTGCCAGTAGTACCCCCCGTACTAGCGGCCAAGAGACCCAGTACTTC. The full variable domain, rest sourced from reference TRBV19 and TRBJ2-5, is DGGITQSPKYLFRKEGQNVTLSCEQNLNHDAMYWYRQDPGQGLRLIYYSQIVNDFQKGDIAEGYSVSREKKESFPLTVTSAQKNPTAFYLCASSTPRTSGQETQYFGPGTRLLVL.

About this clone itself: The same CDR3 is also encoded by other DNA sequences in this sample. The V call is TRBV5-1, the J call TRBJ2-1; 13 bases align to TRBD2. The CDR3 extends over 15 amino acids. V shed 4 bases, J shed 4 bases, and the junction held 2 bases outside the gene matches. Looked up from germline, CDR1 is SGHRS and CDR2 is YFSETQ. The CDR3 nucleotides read TGCGCCAGCAGCATACTAGCGGGAGGGTACAATGAGCAGTTCTTC. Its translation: CASSILAGGYNEQFF.

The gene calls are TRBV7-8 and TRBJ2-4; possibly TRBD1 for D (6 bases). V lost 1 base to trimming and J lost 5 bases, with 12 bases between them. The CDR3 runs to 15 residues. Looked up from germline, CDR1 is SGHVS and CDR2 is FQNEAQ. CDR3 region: CASSLVRGSQNIQYF. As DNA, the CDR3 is TGTGCCAGCAGCTTAGTGAGGGGGAGCCAAAACATTCAGTACTTC. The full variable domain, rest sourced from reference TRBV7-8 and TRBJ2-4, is GAGVSQSPRYKVAKRGQDVALRCDPISGHVSLFWYQQALGQGPEFLTYFQNEAQLDKSGLPSDRFFAERPEGSVSTLKIQRTQQEDSAVYLCASSLVRGSQNIQYFGAGTRLSVL.

CDR3 protein: CASSLGAGVGNEQFF. CDR3 bases: TGTGCCAGCAGCTTAGGAGCTGGGGTTGGCAATGAGCAGTTCTTC. The chain links TRBV13 to TRBJ2-1; D remains unclear. V lost 0 bases to trimming and J lost 6 bases, with 12 bases between them. CDR1 and CDR2 from the germline V gene are PRHDT and FYEKMQ (reference sequence). This CDR3 comprises 15 residues.

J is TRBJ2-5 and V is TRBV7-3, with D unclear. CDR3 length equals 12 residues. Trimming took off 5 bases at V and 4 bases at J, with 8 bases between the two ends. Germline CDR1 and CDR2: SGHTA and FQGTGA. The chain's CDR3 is CASSDGPETQYF. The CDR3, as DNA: TGTGCCAGCAGCGACGGCCCAGAGACCCAGTACTTC. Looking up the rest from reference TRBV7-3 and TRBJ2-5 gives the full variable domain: GAGVSQTPSNKVTEKGKYVELRCDPISGHTALYWYRQSLGQGPEFLIYFQGTGAADDSGLPNDRFFAVRPEGSVSTLKIQRTERGDSAVYLCASSDGPETQYFGPGTRLLVL.

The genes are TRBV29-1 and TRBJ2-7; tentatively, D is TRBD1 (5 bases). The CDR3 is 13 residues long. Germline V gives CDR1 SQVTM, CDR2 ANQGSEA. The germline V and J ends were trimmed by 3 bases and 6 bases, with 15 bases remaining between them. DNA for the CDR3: TGCAGCGTTGAGGTCCCCATCCAGGGCGAGCAGTACTTC. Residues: CSVEVPIQGEQYF.

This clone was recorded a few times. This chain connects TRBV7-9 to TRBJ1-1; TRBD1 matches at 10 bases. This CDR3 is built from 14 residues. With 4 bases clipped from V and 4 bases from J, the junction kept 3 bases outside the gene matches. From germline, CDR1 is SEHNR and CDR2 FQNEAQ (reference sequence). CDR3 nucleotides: TGTGCCAGCAGCTATCGGACAGGGGGCACTGAAGCTTTCTTT. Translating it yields CASSYRTGGTEAFF.

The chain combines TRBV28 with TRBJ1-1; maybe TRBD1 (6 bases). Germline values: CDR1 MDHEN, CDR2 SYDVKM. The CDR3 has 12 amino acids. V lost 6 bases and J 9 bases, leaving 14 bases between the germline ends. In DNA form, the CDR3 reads TGTGCCAGCAGAAACTCGGACAGTCAAGCTTTCTTT. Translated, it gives CASRNSDSQAFF.

Here the CDR3 reads CASSRDRVGGYTF. The DNA for the CDR3 is TGTGCCAGCAGCAGGGACAGGGTGGGTGGCTACACCTTC. The chain has TRBV6-1 and TRBJ1-2; 9 nucleotides line up with TRBD1. The CDR3 is 13 residues long. Trimming cost V 6 bases and J 7 bases; bases outside gene matches: 6. Germline V lookup: CDR1 MNHNS, CDR2 SASEGT.

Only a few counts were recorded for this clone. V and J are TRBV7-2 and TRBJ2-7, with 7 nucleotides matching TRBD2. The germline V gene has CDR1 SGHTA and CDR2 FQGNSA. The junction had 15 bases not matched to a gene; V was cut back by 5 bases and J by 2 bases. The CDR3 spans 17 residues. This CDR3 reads CASSPRERGFGTYEQYF. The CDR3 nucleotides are TGTGCCAGCAGCCCGAGAGAGCGGGGCTTCGGAACCTACGAGCAGTACTTC. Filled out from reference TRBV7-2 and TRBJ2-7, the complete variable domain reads GAGVSQSPSNKVTEKGKDVELRCDPISGHTALYWYRQSLGQGLEFLIYFQGNSAPDKSGLPSDRFSAERTGGSVSTLTIQRTQQEDSAVYLCASSPRERGFGTYEQYFGPGTRLTVT.

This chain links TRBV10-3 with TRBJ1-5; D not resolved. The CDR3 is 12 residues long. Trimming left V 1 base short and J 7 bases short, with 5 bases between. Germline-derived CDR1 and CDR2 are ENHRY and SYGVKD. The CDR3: CAISEYPQPQHF. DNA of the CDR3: TGTGCCATCAGTGAGTACCCCCAGCCCCAGCATTTT.

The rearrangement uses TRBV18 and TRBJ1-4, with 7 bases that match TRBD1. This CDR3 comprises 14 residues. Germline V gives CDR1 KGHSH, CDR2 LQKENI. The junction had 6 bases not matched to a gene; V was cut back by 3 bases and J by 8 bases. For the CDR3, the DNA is TGTGCCAGCTCACCCACAGGGGCGGTGGAAAAACTGTTTTTT. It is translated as CASSPTGAVEKLFF.

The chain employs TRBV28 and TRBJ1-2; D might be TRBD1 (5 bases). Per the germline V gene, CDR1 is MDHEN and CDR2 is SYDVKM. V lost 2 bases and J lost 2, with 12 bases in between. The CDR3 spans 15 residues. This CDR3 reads CASSLSQGLNYGYTF. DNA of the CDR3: TGTGCCAGCAGTTTAAGTCAGGGTTTAAACTATGGCTACACCTTC.

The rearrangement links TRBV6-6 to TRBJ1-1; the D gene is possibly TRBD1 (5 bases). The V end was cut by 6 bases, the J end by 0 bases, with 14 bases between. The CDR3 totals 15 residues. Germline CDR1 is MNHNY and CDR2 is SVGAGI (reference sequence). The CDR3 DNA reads TGTGCCAGCAGCTCCCCCGGGGGGATGAACACTGAAGCTTTCTTT. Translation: CASSSPGGMNTEAFF.